These 28 T cell receptor beta chains share one sample of origin, sequenced in a study of blood T cell repertoires in COVID-19. Sequenced by immunoSEQ multiplex PCR; TCRdb stores in-frame clones only, minus some. Among hundreds of thousands of clones listed, around 80% were seen once. Input material: peripheral blood. The receptors originated from a woman between 40 and 50 years old with active or convalescent COVID-19.

The rearrangement links TRBV9 to TRBJ2-2; a possible D gene is TRBD1 (6 bases). V lost 0 bases and J lost 2, with 11 bases in between. The CDR3 totals 16 residues. The germline V gene has CDR1 SGDLS and CDR2 YYNGEE. The CDR3 coding sequence is TGTGCCAGCAGCGTAGCCCGGGACATCAACACCGGGGAGCTGTTTTTT. Amino acid sequence: CASSVARDINTGELFF.

The chain is built from TRBV7-3 and TRBJ2-5; D unresolved. CDR1 is SGHTA, CDR2 FQGTGA, per germline. This CDR3 comprises 12 residues. V shed 5 bases and J shed 4 bases, with 8 bases lying between them. The CDR3 sequence: CASSINGETQYF. The CDR3, as DNA: TGTGCCAGCAGCATTAACGGAGAGACCCAGTACTTC. The full variable domain, rest sourced from reference TRBV7-3 and TRBJ2-5, is GAGVSQTPSNKVTEKGKYVELRCDPISGHTALYWYRQSLGQGPEFLIYFQGTGAADDSGLPNDRFFAVRPEGSVSTLKIQRTERGDSAVYLCASSINGETQYFGPGTRLLVL.

V is TRBV6-5 and J is TRBJ1-2, with D possibly being TRBD1 (6 bases). The CDR3 sequence is 13 residues long. From germline, CDR1 is MNHEY and CDR2 SVGAGI. The V end was cut by 6 bases, the J end by 7 bases, with 15 bases between. The CDR3 protein is CASRTTGRGGYTF. CDR3 in DNA: TGTGCCAGCAGAACTACAGGGAGAGGTGGCTACACCTTC.

This rearrangement joins TRBV27 to TRBJ2-2; D is unclear. The CDR3 totals 13 residues. The germline V and J ends were trimmed by 3 bases and 2 bases, with 4 bases remaining between them. Germline V CDR1 and CDR2: MNHEY, SMNVEV (reference sequence). The chain's CDR3 is CASSFFNTGELFF. As DNA, the CDR3 is TGTGCCAGCAGTTTCTTCAACACCGGGGAGCTGTTTTTT.

This clone was seen more than once but under ten times. The chain is built from TRBV7-8 and TRBJ1-5; 10 bases align to TRBD1. This CDR3 spans 18 amino acids. CDR1 SGHVS and CDR2 FQNEAQ come from the germline V gene. V trimming: 5 bases; J trimming: 1 base; junction bases outside the gene matches: 11. CDR3 in DNA: TGTGCCAGCAGCCGTACCTTCGGGACAGGGGAGAGCAATCAGCCCCAGCATTTT. Translation gives CASSRTFGTGESNQPQHF.

This clone was detected once. The CDR3 DNA reads TGTGTCAGAAGCAACCCTTGGCGGGAGCTGTTTTTT. Its translation: CVRSNPWRELFF. The rearrangement joins TRBV7-5 to TRBJ2-2; the D call TRBD1 from the table was never checked on the DNA. TRBV7-5 is described as a pseudogene. The length of the CDR3 is 12 residues.

V and J are TRBV6-5 and TRBJ1-2; D not certain. The V and J ends lost 5 bases and 8 bases respectively, with 21 bases between them. The CDR3 extends over 15 amino acids. Germline V gene sequence: CDR1 MNHEY, CDR2 SVGAGI. CDR3 coding DNA: TGTGCCAGCAGTCGAAGCCTCGGGGAGAGCAGCGGCTACACCTTC. The encoded protein is CASSRSLGESSGYTF.

This chain links TRBV18 with TRBJ1-1; the match to TRBD1 covers 7 bases. V was clipped by 3 bases and J by 0 bases; unmatched bases: 10. This CDR3 contains 17 residues. In germline, CDR1 is KGHSH, CDR2 LQKENI. This CDR3 reads CASSPTGNYELNTEAFF. The DNA of the CDR3 is TGTGCCAGCTCACCGACAGGGAATTACGAACTGAACACTGAAGCTTTCTTT.

A single count supports this clone. This sequence joins TRBV3-1 (or the pseudogene TRBV3-2) and TRBJ1-6; D gene unclear. This CDR3 comprises 14 residues. V was cut by 4 bases and J by 10 bases, with 14 bases left in between. The V gene's germline CDR1 is LGHDT and CDR2 YNNKEL (reference sequence). The DNA for the CDR3 is TGTGCCAGCAGCCCTGTGGGTCGGGGATCACCCCTCCACTTT. Translation gives CASSPVGRGSPLHF.

The chain combines TRBV6-5 with TRBJ1-6; the D gene is possibly TRBD1 (5 bases). V was shortened by 6 bases and J by 10 bases, with 13 bases between the two germline ends. The CDR3 length is 13 residues. Germline V gene lookup returns CDR1 MNHEY and CDR2 SVGAGI. The chain's CDR3 is CASRTTRGSPLHF. Here the CDR3 DNA reads TGTGCCAGCAGGACGACAAGGGGCTCACCCCTCCACTTT.

J is TRBJ1-1 and V is TRBV12-3 or TRBV12-4; D may be TRBD1 (6 bases). This CDR3 contains 13 residues. Trimming cost V 6 bases and J 11 bases, with 19 bases left between them. The chain's CDR3 is CASRDGQPAVAFF. As DNA, the CDR3 is TGTGCCAGCAGGGACGGACAGCCTGCGGTCGCTTTCTTT.

J is TRBJ1-1 and V is TRBV7-9, with 9 bases that match TRBD1. The junction had 10 bases not matched to a gene; V was cut back by 5 bases and J by 0 bases. The CDR3 runs 17 residues. Per the germline V gene, CDR1 is SEHNR and CDR2 is FQNEAQ (reference sequence). The CDR3, as DNA: TGTGCCAGCAGCACCTACAGGGGGCCCGCGATGAACACTGAAGCTTTCTTT. Its protein product is CASSTYRGPAMNTEAFF.

This chain links TRBV11-2 with TRBJ1-2; 8 bases match TRBD1. This CDR3 has 15 amino acids. The germline V gene has CDR1 SGHAT and CDR2 FQNNGV. J was trimmed by 5 bases and V by 0 bases; bases with no gene match: 5. The CDR3 sequence is CASSLDTGGVYGYTF. The CDR3 bases are TGTGCCAGCAGCTTAGACACAGGGGGTGTTTATGGCTACACCTTC.

V gene TRBV2 combines with J gene TRBJ2-4, with 8 bases aligning to TRBD2. There are 12 residues in the CDR3. CDR1 is SNHLY and CDR2 is FYNNEI in the germline V gene. Trimming cost V 8 bases and J 6 bases; bases outside gene matches: 3. In nucleotides, the CDR3 is TGTGCCAGCTCTCGGGGGGGAAACATTCAGTACTTC. It is translated as CASSRGGNIQYF.

The chain joins TRBV29-1 to TRBJ2-1; 10 bases match TRBD2. This CDR3 has 16 amino acids. Germline CDR1 is SQVTM and CDR2 is ANQGSEA. After removal of 3 bases from V and 0 bases from J, the junction contained 5 bases not matched to a gene. CDR3 region: CSVDQLAGSSYNEQFF. In DNA, the CDR3 is TGCAGCGTTGACCAACTAGCGGGGAGCTCCTACAATGAGCAGTTCTTC.

The rearrangement joins TRBV11-2 to TRBJ2-5; 7 bases match TRBD2. J was trimmed by 4 bases and V by 3 bases; bases with no gene match: 2. The CDR3 totals 13 residues. The germline CDR1 and CDR2 sequences are SGHAT and FQNNGV. The CDR3 here is CASSFGEGETQYF. The CDR3 nucleotides read TGTGCCAGCAGCTTCGGGGAGGGAGAGACCCAGTACTTC.

The V and J genes are TRBV28 and TRBJ2-5; 7 bases map to TRBD1. The CDR3 contains 17 residues. In germline, CDR1 is MDHEN, CDR2 SYDVKM. Germline trimming cut 4 bases from V and 4 bases from J; bases unmatched to any gene: 15. CDR3 coding DNA: TGTGCCAGCAGTTCCGTTTATTGGGACAGCTTGGTAGAGACCCAGTACTTC. Protein product: CASSSVYWDSLVETQYF.

This clone was found once. V is TRBV10-3 and J is TRBJ1-2, with 9 bases lining up with TRBD1. Germline V gene lookup returns CDR1 ENHRY and CDR2 SYGVKD. With 3 bases clipped from V and 3 bases from J, the junction kept 8 bases outside the gene matches. This CDR3 spans 16 amino acids. The CDR3 reads CAISDRTGEWDYGYTF. DNA of the CDR3: TGTGCCATCAGTGACCGGACAGGGGAGTGGGACTATGGCTACACCTTC.

V and J are TRBV11-3 and TRBJ2-2; D unclear. Trimming cost V 5 bases and J 8 bases, with 9 bases left between them. Germline V gives CDR1 SGHNT, CDR2 YENEEA. The CDR3 totals 12 residues. In nucleotides, the CDR3 is TGTGCCAGCAGCCTAACGGAGGGGGAGCTGTTTTTT. As protein: CASSLTEGELFF.

This clone was seen only once. This chain links TRBV2 with TRBJ1-6; D perhaps matches TRBD1 (5 bases). Germline loops: CDR1 SNHLY, CDR2 FYNNEI. This CDR3 is built from 17 residues. Trimming removed 6 bases at V and 0 bases at J, with 15 bases between. CDR3 DNA: TGTGCCAGCAGGGGGGGGAAGCTCAGCTCCTATAATTCACCCCTCCACTTT. Protein sequence: CASRGGKLSSYNSPLHF.

J is TRBJ2-2 and V is TRBV19, with TRBD2 identical over 13 bases. The trim removed 6 bases at V and 2 bases at J, leaving 6 bases unmatched. Germline CDR1 is LNHDA and CDR2 is SQIVND (reference sequence). The CDR3 spans 17 residues. The CDR3 DNA reads TGTGCCAGTAGGAAGGGACTAGCGGGGATCAACACCGGGGAGCTGTTTTTT. Encoded protein: CASRKGLAGINTGELFF. Supplemented by reference TRBV19 and TRBJ2-2, the full variable domain reads DGGITQSPKYLFRKEGQNVTLSCEQNLNHDAMYWYRQDPGQGLRLIYYSQIVNDFQKGDIAEGYSVSREKKESFPLTVTSAQKNPTAFYLCASRKGLAGINTGELFFGEGSRLTVL.

This clone was detected a few times. One junction end does not reproduce the germline sequence, and a read error may be involved. The chain carries TRBV7-9 and TRBJ2-7, with 8 bases identical to TRBD1. The CDR3 sequence is 12 residues long. Germline CDR1 SEHNR, CDR2 FQNEAQ (reference sequence). The CDR3 nucleotides are TGTGCCAGCAGACGAGACAGGGGCGCTCGGGACTTC. Translated: CASRRDRGARDF.

The chain links TRBV7-3 to TRBJ2-3; 10 bases match TRBD2. Germline V lookup: CDR1 SGHTA, CDR2 FQGTGA. Trimming removed 0 bases from V and 1 base from J; junction bases left unmatched: 25. This CDR3 has 24 residues. The CDR3 reads CASSLTYPERIGSSGGYGTDTQYF. CDR3 DNA sequence: TGTGCCAGCAGCTTAACATACCCAGAGAGAATAGGTAGTAGCGGGGGGTACGGCACAGATACGCAGTATTTT.

The genes are TRBV28 and TRBJ2-6; weak D call: TRBD1 (6 bases). V was clipped by 8 bases and J by 2 bases, with 16 bases between them. The CDR3 totals 16 residues. Germline assignment: CDR1 MDHEN and CDR2 SYDVKM. The DNA of the CDR3 is TGTGCCAGCGTCTCACCAGGGGCGCCTGGGGCCAACGTCCTGACTTTC. It translates to CASVSPGAPGANVLTF.

The chain joins TRBV28 to TRBJ2-6; D gene uncertain. Trimming stripped 5 bases from V and 4 bases from J, with 12 bases between. Germline V gene data show CDR1 as MDHEN and CDR2 as SYDVKM. The CDR3 is 15 residues long. The CDR3 nucleotides read TGTGCCAGCAGTCCAGGCTTCGCCGGGGCCAACGTCCTGACTTTC. Its protein product is CASSPGFAGANVLTF.

CDR3 region: CSATSLDGTGGTDTQYF. DNA for the CDR3: TGCAGCGCGACCTCCTTGGATGGGACAGGGGGCACAGATACGCAGTATTTT. This chain connects TRBV29-1 to TRBJ2-3; the match to TRBD1 covers 10 bases. Germline assignment: CDR1 SQVTM and CDR2 ANQGSEA. The V gene end was trimmed by 7 bases and the J gene end by 1 base; junction bases not matched to a gene: 14. CDR3 length equals 17 residues.

The chain couples TRBV15 to TRBJ1-2; TRBD1 agrees at 7 bases. The germline gives CDR1 LNHNV, CDR2 YYDKDF (reference sequence). After removal of 3 bases from V and 8 bases from J, the junction contained 12 bases not matched to a gene. This CDR3 is built from 15 residues. Written as DNA, the CDR3 is TGTGCCACCAGCAGGCGAATACAGGGGTGGGAAGGCTACACCTTC. It encodes CATSRRIQGWEGYTF.

The chain recombines TRBV12-3 or TRBV12-4 with TRBJ2-3, with a possible D match to TRBD1 (6 bases). The CDR3 consists of 13 residues. V lost 5 bases, J lost 1 base, and 7 bases lay in between. The CDR3 DNA follows: TGTGCCAGCAGTCGGACAGGCACAGATACGCAGTATTTT. This codes for CASSRTGTDTQYF.